These T cell receptor beta chains were read from a single sample in a study of control samples from healthy donors and cancer patients. Assay used: immunoSEQ multiplex PCR; TCRdb lists only in-frame clones, some missing. The sample has approximately 150,000 clones; 93% are singletons. Sequencing was done on a sample of blood. The receptors come from a man between 18 and 29 years old in good health. The CDR3 runs from the conserved cysteine through the conserved F or W. Each record gives: CDR3 length, J gene, V gene, D gene, CDR3 DNA, CDR3 protein. D genes are given only for firm matches.

>15|TRBJ2-7|TRBV27|TRBD1
TGTGCCAGCAGTGTACAATTGGACAGGACTTACGAGCAGTACTTC
CASSVQLDRTYEQYF
>14|TRBJ2-7|TRBV7-2|TRBD2
TGTGCCAGCAGCCCCAGGGACTACTCCTACGAGCAGTACTTC
CASSPRDYSYEQYF
>14|TRBJ1-4|TRBV27|TRBD1
TGTGCCAGCAGTTTAACGGACAGGAATGAAAAACTGTTTTTT
CASSLTDRNEKLFF
>13|TRBJ1-2|TRBV6-5|.
TGTGCCAGCAGTTACAGGACAGCCGTTGGCTACACCTTC
CASSYRTAVGYTF
>16|TRBJ1-1|TRBV18|.
TGTGCCAGCTCATCTGACAGAAACCAAGTAAACACTGAAGCTTTCTTT
CASSSDRNQVNTEAFF
>17|TRBJ2-1|TRBV24-1|TRBD1
TGTGCCACCAGTGGAGGAAGGAGGGACAGGGTCTACAATGAGCAGTTCTTC
CATSGGRRDRVYNEQFF
>16|TRBJ1-5|TRBV30|.
TGTGCCTGGAGAATGTCGGGGCAGGGCCAATGGCAGCCCCAGCATTTT
CAWRMSGQGQWQPQHF
>13|TRBJ2-7|TRBV4-2|.
TGTGCCAGCAGCCAACGGATTTCCTACGAGCAGTACTTC
CASSQRISYEQYF
>15|TRBJ2-1|TRBV6-2/TRBV6-3|TRBD2
TGTGCCAGCAGCCTTCTAGCGGGGGAGGTCGGTGAGCAGTTCTTC
CASSLLAGEVGEQFF
>15|TRBJ1-3|TRBV11-2|TRBD1
TGTGCCAGCAGCTCCCGGGACAGGGACCCATCCACCATATATTTT
CASSSRDRDPSTIYF
>17|TRBJ1-1|TRBV27|TRBD1
TGTGCCAGCAGTTTATGGGTGTCAGGGGGCAGGAGCACTGAAGCTTTCTTT
CASSLWVSGGRSTEAFF